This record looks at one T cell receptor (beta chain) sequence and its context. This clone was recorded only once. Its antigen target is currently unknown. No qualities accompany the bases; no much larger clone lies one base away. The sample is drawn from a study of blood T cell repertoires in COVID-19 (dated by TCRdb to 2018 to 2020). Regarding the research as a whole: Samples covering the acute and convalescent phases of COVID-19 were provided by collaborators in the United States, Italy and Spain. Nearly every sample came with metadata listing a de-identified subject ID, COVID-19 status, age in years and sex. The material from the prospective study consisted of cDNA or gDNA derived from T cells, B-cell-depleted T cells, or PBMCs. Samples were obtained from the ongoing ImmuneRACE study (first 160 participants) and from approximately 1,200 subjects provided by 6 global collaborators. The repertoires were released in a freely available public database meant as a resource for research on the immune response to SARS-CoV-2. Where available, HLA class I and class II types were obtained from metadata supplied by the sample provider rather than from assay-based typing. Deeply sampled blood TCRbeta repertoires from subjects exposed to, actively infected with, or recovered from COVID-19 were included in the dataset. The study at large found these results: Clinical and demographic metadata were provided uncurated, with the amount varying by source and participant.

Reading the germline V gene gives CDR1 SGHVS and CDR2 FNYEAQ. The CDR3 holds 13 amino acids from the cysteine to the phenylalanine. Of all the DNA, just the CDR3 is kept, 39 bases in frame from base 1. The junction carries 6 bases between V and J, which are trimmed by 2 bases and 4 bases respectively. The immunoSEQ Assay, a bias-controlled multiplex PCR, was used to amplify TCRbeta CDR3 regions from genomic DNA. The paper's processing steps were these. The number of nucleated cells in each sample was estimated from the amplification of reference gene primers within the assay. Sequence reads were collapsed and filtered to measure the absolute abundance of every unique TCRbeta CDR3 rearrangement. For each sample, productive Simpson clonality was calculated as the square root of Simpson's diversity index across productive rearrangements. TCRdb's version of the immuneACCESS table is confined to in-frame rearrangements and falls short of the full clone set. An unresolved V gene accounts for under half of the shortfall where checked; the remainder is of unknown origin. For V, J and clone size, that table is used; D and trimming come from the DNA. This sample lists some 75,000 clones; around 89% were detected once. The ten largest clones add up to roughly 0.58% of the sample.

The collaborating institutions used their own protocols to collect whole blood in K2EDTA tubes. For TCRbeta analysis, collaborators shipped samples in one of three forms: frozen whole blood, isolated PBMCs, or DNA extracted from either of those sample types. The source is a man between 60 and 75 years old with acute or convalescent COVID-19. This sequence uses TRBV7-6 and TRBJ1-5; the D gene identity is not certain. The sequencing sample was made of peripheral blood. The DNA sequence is TGTGCCAGCAGCTTAACGGGGAATCAGCCCCAGCATTTT. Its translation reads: CASSLTGNQPQHF.